This is a list of T cell receptor beta chains from one sample in a study of technical replicates of blood from a handful of donors. Method: immunoSEQ multiplex PCR; TCRdb's copy keeps in-frame clones and lacks some. This sample yields under 90,000 clones, of which roughly 94% are seen a single time; less than 0.3% belongs to the top ten. Input material: T cells isolated from PBMCs. These receptors all come from a human donor in good health. The CDR3 runs from the conserved cysteine through the conserved F or W. D genes are given only for firm matches. A clone size is listed for some rows: how often the clone was seen (once, few, many), or a class if it is expanded.

D gene	clone size	V gene	J gene	CDR3 protein	CDR3 DNA
NA	few	TRBV28	TRBJ2-3	CASSSLLRRVLHQRRGDTQYF	TGTGCCAGCAGTTCTCTTCTAAGGCGGGTACTCCACCAAAGGAGGGGTGATACGCAGTATTTT
TRBD1	NA	TRBV6-6	TRBJ1-4	CASSYDRGGEKLFF	TGTGCCAGCAGTTACGACAGGGGGGGTGAAAAACTGTTTTTT
TRBD2	NA	TRBV7-2	TRBJ2-1	CASSLERTSGSYNEQFF	TGTGCCAGCAGCTTAGAGCGGACTAGCGGGTCCTACAATGAGCAGTTCTTC
NA	NA	TRBV7-7	TRBJ2-1	CASRIRDAPQNEQFF	TGTGCTAGCCGAATCAGGGATGCGCCCCAGAATGAGCAGTTCTTC
TRBD1	NA	TRBV19	TRBJ1-2	CASSIRDRVAYYGYTF	TGTGCCAGTAGTATCCGGGACAGGGTCGCTTACTATGGCTACACCTTC
TRBD1	NA	TRBV2	TRBJ1-4	CASSERENRGATNEKLFF	TGTGCCAGCAGTGAGAGGGAAAACAGGGGTGCAACTAATGAAAAACTGTTTTTT
TRBD1	NA	TRBV25-1	TRBJ2-5	CASREGQDPMETQYF	TGTGCCAGCAGAGAAGGACAGGATCCTATGGAGACCCAGTACTTC
NA	NA	TRBV6-6	TRBJ2-7	CASSYSDSEQYF	TGTGCCAGCAGTTACTCGGACTCCGAGCAGTACTTC
TRBD1	NA	TRBV29-1	TRBJ1-3	CSVPDRSGNTIYF	TGCAGCGTTCCGGACAGGTCTGGAAACACCATATATTTT
TRBD1	NA	TRBV6-1	TRBJ1-2	CASSEVGDRGNYGYTF	TGTGCCAGCAGTGAAGTAGGGGACAGGGGGAACTATGGCTACACCTTC
NA	NA	TRBV28	TRBJ1-2	CASSGQATYTF	TGTGCCAGCAGTGGGCAGGCCACCTACACCTTC
NA	few	TRBV7-8	TRBJ1-5	CASSSPDNNQPQHF	TGTGCCAGCAGCTCCCCGGACAACAATCAGCCCCAGCATTTT
NA	NA	TRBV12-5	TRBJ2-1	CASGLALGTGTFEQFF	TGTGCTAGTGGTTTGGCACTTGGGACCGGGACTTTTGAGCAGTTCTTC
TRBD2	NA	TRBV5-1	TRBJ2-3	CASSFTSGGLPTDTQYF	TGCGCCAGCAGCTTTACTAGCGGGGGGCTGCCCACAGATACGCAGTATTTT
NA	NA	TRBV5-1	TRBJ1-1	CASSLSGHEAFF	TGCGCCAGCAGCTTGAGCGGCCATGAAGCTTTCTTT
TRBD2	NA	TRBV11-3	TRBJ2-7	CASSLDRRASGSGYEQYF	TGTGCCAGCAGCTTAGATCGGAGGGCTAGCGGGAGTGGCTACGAGCAGTACTTC
TRBD2	NA	TRBV5-4	TRBJ2-5	CASSLGSSGGMGETQYF	TGTGCCAGCAGCTTAGGATCTTCCGGGGGGATGGGGGAGACCCAGTACTTC
NA	NA	TRBV6-1	TRBJ1-1	CASSEDDEGGTEAFF	TGTGCCAGCAGTGAAGACGACGAAGGCGGCACTGAAGCTTTCTTT
TRBD1	NA	TRBV15	TRBJ1-4	CATSRDKGTGRPMREKLFF	TGTGCCACCAGCAGAGATAAAGGGACAGGCCGGCCGATGAGGGAAAAACTGTTTTTT
TRBD2	NA	TRBV4-2	TRBJ2-1	CASSPPRAGEIIYNEQFF	TGTGCCAGCAGCCCTCCTCGGGCGGGAGAGATAATCTACAATGAGCAGTTCTTC
NA	NA	TRBV2	TRBJ1-1	CASLEFVNTEAFF	TGTGCCAGCCTGGAGTTTGTGAACACTGAAGCTTTCTTT
NA	NA	TRBV21-1	TRBJ2-3	CASRVSRRYF	TGTGCCAGCCGGGTCTCGAGGCGATATTTT
TRBD2	few	TRBV19	TRBJ2-5	CASSILAGGRQETQYF	TGTGCCAGTAGTATTTTAGCGGGGGGGCGCCAAGAGACCCAGTACTTC
NA	NA	TRBV6-4	TRBJ2-7	CARKSRRKQYF	TGTGCCAGGAAATCCAGGCGTAAGCAGTACTTC
NA	NA	TRBV6-5	TRBJ2-5	CASSFGAEETQYF	TGTGCCAGCAGTTTTGGGGCAGAAGAGACCCAGTACTTC
NA	once	TRBV5-1	TRBJ2-5	CASSLGRAGRQETQYF	TGCGCCAGCAGCTTGGGAAGGGCGGGACGGCAAGAGACCCAGTACTTC
TRBD2	NA	TRBV19	TRBJ2-2	CASSLGGRAAGELFF	TGTGCCAGTAGTTTGGGCGGGAGGGCCGCCGGGGAGCTGTTTTTT
TRBD1	NA	TRBV25-1	TRBJ2-3	CASSVGGRGSTDTQYF	TGTGCCAGCAGTGTTGGTGGCAGGGGGAGCACAGATACGCAGTATTTT
TRBD2	NA	TRBV2	TRBJ2-1	CASSEGSGGNEQFF	TGTGCCAGCAGTGAAGGAAGCGGGGGTAATGAGCAGTTCTTC
TRBD2	NA	TRBV19	TRBJ2-2	CASSTERTSRNTGELFF	TGTGCCAGTAGTACCGAAAGGACTAGCCGGAACACCGGGGAGCTGTTTTTT
NA	NA	TRBV5-4	TRBJ2-7	CASSPYGLAYEQYF	TGTGCCAGCAGCCCCTATGGACTGGCCTACGAGCAGTACTTC
NA	NA	TRBV4-1	TRBJ1-4	CASRPFGLEKLFF	TGCGCCAGCCGCCCCTTTGGACTCGAAAAACTGTTTTTT
NA	NA	TRBV10-3	TRBJ2-2	CAISEETVSTGELFF	TGTGCCATCAGTGAGGAGACAGTCAGCACCGGGGAGCTGTTTTTT
TRBD2	NA	TRBV7-9	TRBJ2-3	CASSRTSPTDTQYF	TGTGCCAGCAGCCGGACTAGTCCCACAGATACGCAGTATTTT
TRBD1	NA	TRBV10-2	TRBJ2-2	CASKGTGNTGELFF	TGCGCCAGCAAAGGGACAGGGAACACCGGGGAGCTGTTTTTT
NA	NA	TRBV19	TRBJ2-1	CASSSQRWGSHEQFF	TGTGCCAGTAGTTCACAACGTTGGGGCTCCCATGAGCAGTTCTTC
NA	NA	TRBV6-5	TRBJ2-1	CASRPRFAYNEQFF	TGTGCCAGCAGACCGCGGTTCGCCTACAATGAGCAGTTCTTC
NA	NA	TRBV14	TRBJ2-3	CASSQEDSPWSDTQYF	TGTGCCAGCAGCCAAGAGGACAGTCCCTGGTCAGATACGCAGTATTTT
NA	NA	TRBV27	TRBJ2-1	CASSYVVSSDNEQFF	TGTGCCAGCAGCTACGTGGTTAGCTCCGACAATGAGCAGTTCTTC
TRBD2	NA	TRBV11-1	TRBJ2-5	CASSPRLAEETQYF	TGTGCCAGCAGCCCCAGACTAGCCGAAGAGACCCAGTACTTC
TRBD1	NA	TRBV6-5	TRBJ2-7	CASKPDRGPYEQYF	TGTGCCAGCAAACCGGACAGGGGACCCTACGAGCAGTACTTC
NA	NA	TRBV18	TRBJ1-2	CASSPGGGYTF	TGTGCCAGCTCACCCGGAGGTGGCTACACCTTC
TRBD1	NA	TRBV15	TRBJ2-2	CATSSYTGGRTGELFF	TGTGCCACCAGCAGTTATACAGGGGGCAGGACCGGGGAGCTGTTTTTT
NA	NA	TRBV29-1	TRBJ2-5	CSVVRSQETQYF	TGCAGCGTTGTGCGGTCCCAAGAGACCCAGTACTTC
TRBD1	NA	TRBV9	TRBJ2-5	CASSDGTGARETQYF	TGTGCCAGCAGCGATGGGACAGGGGCGCGGGAGACCCAGTACTTC
NA	once	TRBV5-4	TRBJ2-7	CASSLGAGPSYEQYF	TGTGCCAGCAGCTTGGGTGCGGGTCCCTCCTACGAGCAGTACTTC
NA	NA	TRBV10-2	TRBJ1-3	CASIPHSGNTIYF	TGCGCCAGCATCCCCCACTCTGGAAACACCATATATTTT